This T cell receptor (beta chain) was captured by sequencing in a study of cytomegalovirus exposure and HLA in healthy donors. PCR was performed using 60 Vbeta and 13 Jbeta primers. TCRdb's copy holds only in-frame clones and misses some; the assay was immunoSEQ multiplex PCR. The table lists roughly 190,000 clones, more than 85% of them singletons, with 1.5% to 2% in the top ten. Healthy bone marrow donors made up the donor group. The trim removed 4 bases at V and 3 bases at J, leaving 3 bases unmatched. There are 15 residues in the CDR3. The germline CDR1 and CDR2 sequences are SGHNT and YYREEE (reference sequence).

The rearrangement uses TRBV5-4 and TRBJ2-7; TRBD2 matches 14 bases. This clonotype was obtained from a young woman in good health and CMV-seronegative. The specimen was PBMCs. CDR3 sequence: CASSLGTSGGYEQYF. The CDR3 DNA is TGTGCCAGCAGCCTTGGGACTAGCGGGGGCTACGAGCAGTACTTC.